This TCR beta chain was documented in a study of OX40 agonist ivuxolimab in advanced cancers. General notes on the study: Ivuxolimab, which targeted the costimulatory receptor OX40 (CD134), was an agonistic, fully human IgG2 monoclonal antibody. Three dose-escalation patients achieved partial responses, one with hepatocellular carcinoma and two with cutaneous melanoma. The paper reports the monotherapy dose-escalation portion (N = 52 patients) of the phase I ivuxolimab trial. Intravenous ivuxolimab was administered to patients every 2 weeks at six dose levels: 0.01, 0.1, 0.3, 1.5, 3 and 10 mg/kg. Patients were allowed to have had prior anti-PD-1, anti-PD-L1 or anti-CTLA-4 therapy, and 40% of the dose-escalation patients had previously received checkpoint inhibitors. The purpose of peripheral TCRbeta sequencing was to test whether ivuxolimab changed TCR sequence diversity and led to clonal T-cell expansion. In the dose-escalation cohort, roughly 82% of patients were male, and the mean age was approximately 60 years with a range of roughly 20 to 80. Among the roughly 52 dose-escalation patients, 19 had hepatocellular carcinoma, roughly 15 melanoma, 9 renal cell carcinoma and 9 head and neck cancer.

Study-level results and caveats: Partial responders in the 0.1-3.0 mg/kg groups had among the lowest normalized peripheral clonal expansion, especially among CD8+ T cells. At doses of 0.1 to 3.0 mg/kg, clonal expansion of both CD4+ and CD8+ T cells in blood was seen between baseline and week 6. Which antigens the clonally expanded peripheral T cells were specific for was not determined. After ivuxolimab, more expanded clones were found on average in CD8+ T cells than in CD4+ T cells. Low levels of normalized T-cell clonal expansion were also shown by some nonresponding patients.

With respect to this clone: Its specific antigen is unknown. Per-base quality was not reported, and no clone a single base away is much larger than it.

Genomic DNA was isolated from the sorted cells so that the TCRbeta CDR3 region could be sequenced. The immunoSEQ Assay was used to sequence the TCRbeta CDR3 regions. The source is immuneACCESS, and TCRdb retained only in-frame sequences with V and J called. Part of the clones is not carried over; for the studies checked, unresolved V genes explain less than half of this, and the remainder is unexplained. In all, the sample holds 45,000 to 60,000 clones, and roughly 90% of those were seen once. Of the sample, roughly 8.1% is held by the ten largest clones. The trial excluded patients who had a history of autoimmune disease or who were on systemic immunosuppression. Peripheral blood for TCR sequencing was collected from all dose cohorts at baseline, on cycle 4 day 1, and on cycle 7 day 1. The samples were taken from a phase I, first-in-human, multicenter, open-label dose-escalation trial of ivuxolimab. Adults with locally advanced or metastatic head and neck squamous cell, hepatocellular, melanoma or renal cell carcinoma were enrolled in the trial. Before TCR sequencing, CD4+ T cells and CD8+ T cells from peripheral blood were sorted into separate populations.

The germline V gene yields MGHRA for CDR1 and YSYEKL for CDR2. Taken from cysteine to phenylalanine, the CDR3 has 14 residues. Only CDR3 DNA remains: 42 bases, in frame from the first base. Relative to germline, V is missing 5 bases and J is missing 2 bases, with 3 bases of the junction outside any gene match. Here the sequenced sample was CD4+ or CD8+ T cells sorted from blood, taken in a trial of the OX40 agonist ivuxolimab. The chain is encoded by TRBV4-1 joined to TRBJ1-1; TRBD1 agrees with 9 junctional bases. This sequence originates from an adult with an advanced solid tumor such as melanoma, head and neck, liver or kidney cancer. The DNA is as follows: TGCGCCAGCAGCAGACAGGGGGATAACACTGAAGCTTTCTTT. Its coded protein is CASSRQGDNTEAFF.